This T cell receptor (beta chain) comes out of a study of early T cells in non-severe SARS-CoV-2 infection. The J segment lost 3 bases and the V segment lost 6 bases, leaving 3 bases of the junction unmatched. The CDR3 totals 14 residues. A single record per CDR3 protein comes from TCRdb applying MiXCR to the 5' RACE reads. The table lists tens of thousands of distinct CDR3 sequences, approximately 6% of them singletons. Material for sequencing was whole blood. The chain couples TRBV12-3 or TRBV12-4 to TRBJ2-7, with 12 bases matching TRBD2. This TCR came from an adult who was a healthcare worker with PCR-confirmed SARS-CoV-2 infection or an uninfected control (not recorded which). This CDR3 is CASSRTSGNYEQYF. Written as DNA, the CDR3 is TGTGCCAGCAGCCGGACTAGCGGGAACTACGAGCAGTACTTC.